Shown below are 15 T cell receptor beta chains from a single sample sequenced in a study of T cells in Graves' hyperthyroidism and ophthalmopathy (dated by TCRdb to the late 2010s). To prepare the library, multiplex PCR was applied. The sequencer was an Illumina HiSeq 2000. Amplification of TCR beta CDR3 regions was carried out from RNA transcripts. The TCR CDR3 was subjected to a first round of RT-PCR using the HTBI primer set and the Qiagen OneStep RT-PCR kit. The public reads were reanalyzed by TCRdb: fastp trimming at Q25, MiXCR alignment, in-frame beta chains only. Identical CDR3 protein sequences are pooled into one entry, listed with their most common genes and DNA. Within this sample are almost 600,000 distinct CDR3 sequences, with about 43% of them counted one time only. About 8% of the sample belongs to the ten largest clones. The sequenced sample was peripheral blood or thyroid tissue (not recorded which). The receptors were gathered from a woman aged 18 to 35 with Graves' hyperthyroidism.

This clonotype was picked up many times. The chain employs TRBV5-1 and TRBJ1-3; the match to TRBD1 covers 7 bases. Trimming at V came to 1 base and at J to 5 bases, leaving 3 bases not matched to a gene. CDR1 is SGHRS, CDR2 YFSETQ, per germline. The CDR3 loop spans 14 amino acids. CDR3 residues: CASSLRGGRNTIYF. Here the CDR3 DNA reads TGCGCCAGCAGCTTGAGAGGGGGCCGAAACACCATATATTTT.

This chain joins TRBV29-1 and TRBJ1-1, with D perhaps matching TRBD1 (5 bases). With 8 bases removed from V and 6 bases from J, the gap between germline ends came to 13 bases. The CDR3 extends over 11 amino acids. Germline CDR1 reads SQVTM; CDR2 reads ANQGSEA. CDR3 in amino acids: CSYEGEPEAFF. The DNA for the CDR3 is TGCAGCTACGAAGGGGAACCTGAAGCTTTCTTT. Based on the CDR3 plus reference TRBV29-1 and TRBJ1-1, the full variable domain is SAVISQKPSRDICQRGTSLTIQCQVDSQVTMMFWYRQQPGQSLTLIATANQGSEATYESGFVIDKFPISRPNLTFSTLTVSNMSPEDSSIYLCSYEGEPEAFFGQGTRLTVV.

This chain links TRBV29-1 with TRBJ1-2; 8 nucleotides line up with TRBD1. The CDR3 has 14 residues. Germline CDR1 SQVTM, CDR2 ANQGSEA. V trimming: 6 bases; J trimming: 8 bases; junction bases outside the gene matches: 14. This CDR3 is CSVETGVSWGGYTF. CDR3 nucleotides: TGCAGCGTCGAGACAGGGGTCTCCTGGGGCGGCTACACCTTC.

The chain joins TRBV29-1 to TRBJ2-7; TRBD2 agrees at 9 bases. The CDR3 spans 14 residues. Germline V gives CDR1 SQVTM, CDR2 ANQGSEA. With 7 bases clipped from V and 4 bases from J, the junction kept 11 bases outside the gene matches. CDR3 nucleotide sequence: TGCAGCGGGGGGGGGCGGGAGGGCCGGTACGAGCAGTACTTC. Amino acid sequence: CSGGGREGRYEQYF.

A remark on this clonotype: A read error may account for a junction end that differs from germline. The CDR3 DNA follows: TGCAGTGTTGAAATCCACCGAAATGGCTACACCTTC. This encodes CSVEIHRNGYTF. The chain links TRBV29-1 to TRBJ1-2; D unresolved. The germline V gene has CDR1 SQVTM and CDR2 ANQGSEA. The CDR3 contains 12 residues. Drawing the rest from reference TRBV29-1 and TRBJ1-2, the complete variable domain is SAVISQKPSRDICQRGTSLTIQCQVDSQVTMMFWYRQQPGQSLTLIATANQGSEATYESGFVIDKFPISRPNLTFSTLTVSNMSPEDSSIYLCSVEIHRNGYTFGSGTRLTVV.

The chain combines TRBV2 with TRBJ1-6, with D tentatively TRBD1 (5 bases). The CDR3 contains 15 residues. In germline, CDR1 is SNHLY, CDR2 FYNNEI. Trimming cost V 5 bases and J 6 bases, with 14 bases left between them. The CDR3 nucleotides read TGTGCCAGCAGTTCAGGTGGGGCCGGTAATTCACCCCTCCACTTT. Translation gives CASSSGGAGNSPLHF.

This clonotype was detected many times. The chain employs TRBV4-1 and TRBJ1-1; tentative D call: TRBD1 (5 bases). CDR1 is MGHRA and CDR2 is YSYEKL in the germline V gene. V was cut by 0 bases and J by 0 bases, with 8 bases left in between. This CDR3 is 15 amino acids long. CDR3 nucleotide sequence: TGCGCCAGCAGCCAAGAAGGGGACTTGAACACTGAAGCTTTCTTT. Its protein product is CASSQEGDLNTEAFF.

This clonotype was counted many times. The V and J genes are TRBV20-1 and TRBJ2-5, with 12 positions matching TRBD2. Per the germline V gene, CDR1 is DFQATT and CDR2 is SNEGSKA (reference sequence). Trimming took 2 bases from V and 0 from J; bases not matched to a gene: 13. The CDR3 spans 19 residues. The CDR3 sequence is CSARPASGRAPLYQETQYF. As DNA, the CDR3 is TGCAGTGCTAGACCCGCTAGCGGGAGGGCCCCCTTGTACCAAGAGACCCAGTACTTC.

V gene TRBV6-5 combines with J gene TRBJ1-3, with a tentative D call TRBD1 (6 bases). Trimming removed 6 bases from V and 4 bases from J, with 34 bases in between. Germline V gives CDR1 MNHEY, CDR2 SVGAGI. This CDR3 has 21 residues. CDR3 DNA: TGTGCCAGCAGAGACTCTCTCCAGGGGCTTACCGTATCTGCTGGAGGAAACACCATATATTTT. Protein: CASRDSLQGLTVSAGGNTIYF.

The chain links TRBV24-1 to TRBJ2-6, with D perhaps given as TRBD1 or TRBD2 (6 bases each). The CDR3 has 19 residues. The ends were cut back, 6 bases at V and 2 bases at J, with 22 bases in the middle. Germline CDR1 is KGHDR and CDR2 is SFDVKD. The chain's CDR3 is CATSSRRGTPLAGANVLTF. The DNA of the CDR3 is TGTGCCACCAGTTCGAGGAGGGGGACTCCCCTCGCTGGGGCCAACGTCCTGACTTTC.

The V call is TRBV20-1, the J call TRBJ2-5, with a tentative D call TRBD2 (5 bases). Trimming removed 1 base at V and 2 bases at J, with 8 bases between. CDR3 size: 13 residues. Germline CDR1 is DFQATT and CDR2 is SNEGSKA (reference sequence). CDR3 in DNA: TGCAGTGCTAGAGTGGGGAGTCAAGAGACCCAGTACTTC. This codes for CSARVGSQETQYF.

The V call is TRBV10-3, the J call TRBJ2-2; the D is unclear. The V gene's germline CDR1 is ENHRY and CDR2 SYGVKD. The V gene lost 4 bases and the J gene lost 4 bases, with 10 bases spanning the gap. CDR3 length equals 14 residues. Here the CDR3 reads CAISAISGTGELFF. The CDR3 region has the DNA TGTGCCATCAGTGCTATTTCGGGCACCGGGGAGCTGTTTTTT.

DNA of the CDR3: TGTGCCAGCAGCTTAGGGGGGCTGGCTAGCGGGAGTCATGAGCAGTTCTTC. Its translation is CASSLGGLASGSHEQFF. This chain joins TRBV7-6 and TRBJ2-1, with TRBD2 matching over 10 bases. The CDR3 runs 17 residues. After removal of 1 base from V and 8 bases from J, the junction contained 11 bases not matched to a gene. Germline loops: CDR1 SGHVS, CDR2 FNYEAQ.

This clonotype was detected ten times or more. The chain joins TRBV20-1 to TRBJ1-1; no clear D. The CDR3 is made up of 11 amino acids. Germline CDR1 DFQATT, CDR2 SNEGSKA (reference sequence). Trimming stripped 3 bases from V and 3 bases from J, with 5 bases between. The CDR3 coding sequence is TGCAGTGCTAGCGACGACACTGAAGCTTTCTTT. It specifies CSASDDTEAFF.

The V call is TRBV5-5, the J call TRBJ1-1; 7 bases agree with TRBD1. This CDR3 has 14 residues. Germline V gives CDR1 SGHKS, CDR2 YYEKEE (reference sequence). V lost 4 bases, J lost 3 bases, and 6 bases stayed unmatched. CDR3 region: CASSGRGADTEAFF. The CDR3 region has the DNA TGTGCCAGCAGCGGCAGGGGGGCTGACACTGAAGCTTTCTTT.